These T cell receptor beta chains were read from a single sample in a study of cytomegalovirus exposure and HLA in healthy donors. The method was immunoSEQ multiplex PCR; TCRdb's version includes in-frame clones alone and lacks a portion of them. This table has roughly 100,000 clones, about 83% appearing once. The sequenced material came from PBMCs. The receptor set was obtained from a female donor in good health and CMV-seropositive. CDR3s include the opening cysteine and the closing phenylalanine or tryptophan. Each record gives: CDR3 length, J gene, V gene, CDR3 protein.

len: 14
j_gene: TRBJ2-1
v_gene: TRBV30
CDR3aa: CAWRGAGWYNERFF

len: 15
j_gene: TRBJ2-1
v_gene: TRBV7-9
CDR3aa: CASSPGTGGVYEQFF

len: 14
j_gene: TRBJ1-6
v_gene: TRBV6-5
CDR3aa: CASSYQGIDSPLHF

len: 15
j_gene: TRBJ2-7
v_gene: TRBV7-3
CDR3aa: CASSLLGQGPYEQYF

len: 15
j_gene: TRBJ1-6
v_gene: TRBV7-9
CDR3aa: CASSSSRGGNSPLHF

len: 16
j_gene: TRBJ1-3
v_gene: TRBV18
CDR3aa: CASSPNPVVAGNTIYF

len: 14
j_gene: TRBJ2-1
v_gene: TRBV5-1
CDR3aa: CASSVGQGAHEQFF

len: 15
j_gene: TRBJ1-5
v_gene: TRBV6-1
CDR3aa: CASSEAVGGDQPQHF

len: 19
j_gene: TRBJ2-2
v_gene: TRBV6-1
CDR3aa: CASNDPGLFTILGTGELFF

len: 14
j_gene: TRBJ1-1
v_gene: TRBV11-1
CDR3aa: CASSLAAGDTEAFF

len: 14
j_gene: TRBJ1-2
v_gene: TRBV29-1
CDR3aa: CSVYHRDNEYGYTF

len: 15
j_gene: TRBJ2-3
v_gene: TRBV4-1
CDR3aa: CASSQWQGATDTQYF

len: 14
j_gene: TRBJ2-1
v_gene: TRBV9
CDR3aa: CASSVEGLINEQFF

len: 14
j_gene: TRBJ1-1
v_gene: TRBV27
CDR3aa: CASSLGGSNTEAFF

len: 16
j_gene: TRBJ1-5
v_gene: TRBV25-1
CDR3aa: CASSDRETPSNQPQHF

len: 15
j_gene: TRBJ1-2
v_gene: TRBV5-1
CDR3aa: CASSARDRGSFGYTF

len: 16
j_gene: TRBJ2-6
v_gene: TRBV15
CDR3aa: CATSRDPSSGANVLTF

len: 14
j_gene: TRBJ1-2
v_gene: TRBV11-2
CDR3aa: CASSSTGGAYGYTF

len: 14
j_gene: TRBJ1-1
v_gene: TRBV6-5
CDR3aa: CASSLGQGQTEAFF

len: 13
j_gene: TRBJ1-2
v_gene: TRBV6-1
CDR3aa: CASSDDFKVGYTF

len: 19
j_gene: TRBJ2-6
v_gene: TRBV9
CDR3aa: CASSPGLAPPTSGANVLTF

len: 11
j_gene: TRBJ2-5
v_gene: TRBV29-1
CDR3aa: CSVYLRGTQYF

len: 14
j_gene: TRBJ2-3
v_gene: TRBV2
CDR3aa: CASSEAGVTDTQYF

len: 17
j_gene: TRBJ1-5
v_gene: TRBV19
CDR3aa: CASSLLVDRGLNQPQHF

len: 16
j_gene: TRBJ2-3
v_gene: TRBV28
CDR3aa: CASTFGIADFTDTQYF

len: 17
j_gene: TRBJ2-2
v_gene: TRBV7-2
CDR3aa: CASSRGGGGGAAGELFF

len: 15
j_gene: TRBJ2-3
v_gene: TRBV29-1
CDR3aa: CSVETSGGASDTQYF

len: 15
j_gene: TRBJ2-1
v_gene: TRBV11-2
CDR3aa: CASSLGRDSYNEQFF

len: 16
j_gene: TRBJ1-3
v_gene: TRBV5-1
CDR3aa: CASSPREGVTGNTIYF

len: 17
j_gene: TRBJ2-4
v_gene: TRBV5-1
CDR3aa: CASSSDPTFAGGNIQYF

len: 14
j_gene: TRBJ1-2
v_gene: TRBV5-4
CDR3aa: CASSPDRVSDGYTF

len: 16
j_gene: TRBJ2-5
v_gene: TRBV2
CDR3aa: CASIKEGQWVQETQYF

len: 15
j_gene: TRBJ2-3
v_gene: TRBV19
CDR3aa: CASSIGAGSTDTQYF

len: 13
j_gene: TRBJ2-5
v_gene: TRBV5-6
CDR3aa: CASSFLSGETQYF

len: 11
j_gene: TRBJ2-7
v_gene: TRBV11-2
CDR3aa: CASSSGYEQYF

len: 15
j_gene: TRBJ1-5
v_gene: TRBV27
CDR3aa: CASSSWTDSNQPQHF

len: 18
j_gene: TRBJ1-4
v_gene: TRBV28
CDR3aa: CASSLYPGQIATNEKLFF

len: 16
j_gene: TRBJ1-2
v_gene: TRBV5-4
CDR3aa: CASSPETGTGPYGYTF

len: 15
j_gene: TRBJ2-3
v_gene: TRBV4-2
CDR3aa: CASSQDQGFTDTQYF

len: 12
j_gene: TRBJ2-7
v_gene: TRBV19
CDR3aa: CASSPWGDEQYF

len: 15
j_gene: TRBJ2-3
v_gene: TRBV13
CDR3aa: CASSFRDRGTDTQYF

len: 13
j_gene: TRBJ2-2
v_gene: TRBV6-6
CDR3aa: CASSRGNTGELFF